The 32 T cell receptor beta chains presented below share a single source sample, sequenced in a study of blood T cell repertoires in COVID-19. The repertoire was sequenced with immunoSEQ multiplex PCR; TCRdb's copy has only in-frame clones and lacks some. The table lists approximately 97,000 clones, roughly 81% of them singletons. Specimen: peripheral blood. The receptors were gathered from a man aged 35 to 55 with active or convalescent COVID-19.

This chain uses TRBV18 with TRBJ1-1; tentatively, D is TRBD1 (5 bases). Germline values: CDR1 KGHSH, CDR2 LQKENI. V was pared by 3 bases and J by 5 bases, with 10 bases between. The CDR3 runs 13 residues. CDR3 residues: CASSPTGGTEAFF. CDR3 sequence (DNA): TGTGCCAGCTCACCTACAGGTGGGACTGAAGCTTTCTTT.

The chain employs TRBV7-2 and TRBJ2-3, with 13 bases that match TRBD2. Germline CDR1 SGHTA, CDR2 FQGNSA. The CDR3 runs to 17 residues. Losses at the gene ends were 5 bases for V and 5 bases for J; bases not matched to a gene: 10. The CDR3 nucleotides read TGTGCCAGCAGCCTCACTAGCGGGGGGGCCTTTAGAGATACGCAGTATTTT. Translating it yields CASSLTSGGAFRDTQYF. Complete variable domain (other parts from reference TRBV7-2 and TRBJ2-3): GAGVSQSPSNKVTEKGKDVELRCDPISGHTALYWYRQSLGQGLEFLIYFQGNSAPDKSGLPSDRFSAERTGGSVSTLTIQRTQQEDSAVYLCASSLTSGGAFRDTQYFGPGTRLTVL.

This chain connects TRBV11-2 to TRBJ1-2; weak D call: TRBD1 (6 bases). Germline values: CDR1 SGHAT, CDR2 FQNNGV. The CDR3 is made up of 15 amino acids. The ends were cut back, 2 bases at V and 1 base at J, with 11 bases in the middle. This CDR3 is CASSLPDRFNYGYTF. CDR3 nucleotide sequence: TGTGCCAGCAGCTTACCGGACAGATTTAACTATGGCTACACCTTC.

This chain joins TRBV19 and TRBJ1-2; 10 bases are shared with TRBD1. Germline CDR1 LNHDA, CDR2 SQIVND (reference sequence). The CDR3 runs to 15 residues. Trimming cost V 4 bases and J 2 bases; bases outside gene matches: 4. DNA for the CDR3: TGTGCCAGTAGTACTCGACAGGGGGCGAACTATGGCTACACCTTC. It is translated as CASSTRQGANYGYTF.

This chain connects TRBV18 to TRBJ2-1; the match to TRBD2 covers 9 bases. The length of the CDR3 is 15 residues. J lost 4 bases, V lost 1 base, and 2 bases had no gene match. The V gene's germline CDR1 is KGHSH and CDR2 LQKENI. The CDR3 DNA follows: TGTGCCAGCTCACCACGTAGCGGGGGATACAATGAGCAGTTCTTC. Protein sequence: CASSPRSGGYNEQFF. The whole variable domain, filled in from reference TRBV18 and TRBJ2-1, reads NAGVMQNPRHLVRRRGQEARLRCSPMKGHSHVYWYRQLPEEGLKFMVYLQKENIIDESGMPKERFSAEFPKEGPSILRIQQVVRGDSAAYFCASSPRSGGYNEQFFGPGTRLTVL.

The chain links TRBV7-3 to TRBJ2-3, with D unclear. Germline values: CDR1 SGHTA, CDR2 FQGTGA. The CDR3 is made up of 12 amino acids. V lost 4 bases, J lost 2 bases, and 4 bases lay in between. CDR3 DNA: TGTGCCAGCAGCTCCCTCACAGATACGCAGTATTTT. Translation gives CASSSLTDTQYF.

With regard to this clone: At one boundary the junction diverges from the germline segment, which might be a read error. The V and J genes are TRBV2 and TRBJ1-4; TRBD1 matches 9 bases. The CDR3 has 15 amino acids. Germline-derived CDR1 and CDR2 are SNHLY and FYNNEI. The CDR3 DNA follows: TGTGCCAGCAGTGAAGGCGGGACAGGGAATGGAAAACTGTTTTTT. This translates into CASSEGGTGNGKLFF.

The CDR3 nucleotides are TGTGCCAGCAGCCGGCGGACAGGGGCTGGTCAGCCCCAGCATTTT. Protein sequence: CASSRRTGAGQPQHF. The chain carries TRBV6-6 and TRBJ1-5, with 9 bases that match TRBD1. V lost 6 bases, J lost 6 bases, and 9 bases stayed unmatched. CDR3 length: 15 residues. From germline, CDR1 is MNHNY and CDR2 SVGAGI (reference sequence).

V gene TRBV7-2 combines with J gene TRBJ2-5; D is unclear. With 4 bases removed from V and 7 bases from J, the gap between germline ends came to 13 bases. The CDR3 length is 13 residues. Germline assignment: CDR1 SGHTA and CDR2 FQGNSA. The DNA of the CDR3 is TGTGCCAGCAGCTCCACGTACCTAGGGACCCAGTACTTC. Translation gives CASSSTYLGTQYF.

This chain joins TRBV7-2 and TRBJ1-5, with 12 bases identical to TRBD1. Germline V gene data show CDR1 as SGHTA and CDR2 as FQGNSA. The V segment lost 1 base and the J segment 2 bases; nucleotides outside the gene matches: 6. There are 18 residues in the CDR3. The CDR3 nucleotides read TGTGCCAGCAGCTTAGGGGGGACAGGGGGCGCGCGCAATCAGCCCCAGCATTTT. Protein sequence: CASSLGGTGGARNQPQHF.

J is TRBJ2-7 and V is TRBV28; 9 nucleotides line up with TRBD1. Trimming cost V 4 bases and J 0 bases; bases outside gene matches: 10. The CDR3 is 17 residues long. Germline-derived CDR1 and CDR2 are MDHEN and SYDVKM. The CDR3: CASSYPHGQGSSYEQYF. The CDR3 DNA is TGTGCCAGCAGTTACCCCCACGGACAGGGGTCCTCCTACGAGCAGTACTTC.

The chain recombines TRBV7-2 with TRBJ1-5; weak D call: TRBD1 (5 bases). This CDR3 is 16 amino acids long. CDR1 and CDR2 (germline): SGHTA, FQGNSA. Trimming removed 7 bases from V and 3 bases from J, with 19 bases in between. CDR3 nucleotide sequence: TGTGCCAGCACCCCGTCGGCCGGGACTTTCAATCAGCCCCAGCATTTT. Its protein is CASTPSAGTFNQPQHF.

This clone showed up just once. CDR3 region: CASSSKLASGELFF. The CDR3 DNA reads as TGTGCCAGCAGCTCGAAACTAGCGTCCGGGGAGCTGTTTTTT. This chain uses TRBV11-1 with TRBJ2-2, with 7 bases aligning to TRBD2. The germline gives CDR1 SGHAT, CDR2 FQDESV (reference sequence). The trim removed 4 bases at V and 6 bases at J, leaving 5 bases unmatched. The CDR3 consists of 14 residues.

This sequence joins TRBV29-1 and TRBJ2-7, with TRBD1 identical over 7 bases. CDR1 is SQVTM and CDR2 is ANQGSEA in the germline V gene. V gave up 4 bases and J gave up 0 bases; unmatched junction bases: 6. CDR3 length equals 14 residues. CDR3: CSVGGQASSYEQYF. The CDR3 DNA reads as TGCAGCGTTGGCGGACAGGCAAGCTCCTACGAGCAGTACTTC.

The chain couples TRBV6-5 to TRBJ1-1; D not resolved. The CDR3 has 12 amino acids. CDR1 MNHEY and CDR2 SVGAGI come from the germline V gene. V was shortened by 4 bases and J by 4 bases, with 7 bases between the two germline ends. CDR3 protein: CASSSAFTEAFF. CDR3 in DNA: TGTGCCAGCAGTTCAGCGTTCACTGAAGCTTTCTTT.

V gene TRBV5-1 combines with J gene TRBJ1-6, with 7 nucleotides matching TRBD1. The germline gives CDR1 SGHRS, CDR2 YFSETQ. The J segment lost 10 bases and the V segment lost 0 bases, leaving 4 bases of the junction unmatched. The CDR3 spans 14 residues. CDR3 protein: CASSLEGAGSPLHF. CDR3 coding DNA: TGCGCCAGCAGCTTGGAGGGGGCAGGGTCACCCCTCCACTTT.

The rearrangement joins TRBV19 to TRBJ1-5; TRBD1 agrees at 7 bases. This CDR3 comprises 15 residues. V was clipped by 6 bases and J by 9 bases; unmatched bases: 14. Germline CDR1 is LNHDA and CDR2 is SQIVND (reference sequence). The CDR3 sequence is CASSVRDSRVRPQHF. CDR3 DNA sequence: TGTGCCAGTAGCGTGCGGGACAGCCGGGTTCGGCCCCAGCATTTT.

J is TRBJ2-1 and V is TRBV9; no clear D. Germline CDR1 SGDLS, CDR2 YYNGEE. CDR3 length: 13 amino acids. V gave up 0 bases and J gave up 7 bases, with 8 bases separating them. DNA of the CDR3: TGTGCCAGCAGCGTAGGTAACACGAATGAGCAGTTCTTC. Protein sequence: CASSVGNTNEQFF. The full variable domain, with the rest looked up from reference TRBV9 and TRBJ2-1, is DSGVTQTPKHLITATGQRVTLRCSPRSGDLSVYWYQQSLDQGLQFLIQYYNGEERAKGNILERFSAQQFPDLHSELNLSSLELGDSALYFCASSVGNTNEQFFGPGTRLTVL.

This chain joins TRBV9 and TRBJ2-2; 8 bases line up with TRBD2. The V segment lost 0 bases and the J segment 4 bases; nucleotides outside the gene matches: 2. Germline CDR1 is SGDLS and CDR2 is YYNGEE. This CDR3 is built from 15 residues. The DNA for the CDR3 is TGTGCCAGCAGCGTAGCGGGGGGGCCCACCGGGGAGCTGTTTTTT. Protein sequence: CASSVAGGPTGELFF. The full variable domain, in which reference TRBV9 and TRBJ2-2 provide the parts outside the CDR3, is DSGVTQTPKHLITATGQRVTLRCSPRSGDLSVYWYQQSLDQGLQFLIQYYNGEERAKGNILERFSAQQFPDLHSELNLSSLELGDSALYFCASSVAGGPTGELFFGEGSRLTVL.

The chain employs TRBV25-1 and TRBJ2-7; D is perhaps TRBD2 (6 bases). CDR1 and CDR2 (germline): MGHDK, SYGVNS. The CDR3 covers 12 residues. Deletions cut 6 bases from V and 1 base from J, with 7 bases between. As DNA, the CDR3 is TGTGCCAGCAGCGGAGGGTCCTACGAGCAGTACTTC. It specifies CASSGGSYEQYF.

V is TRBV7-2 and J is TRBJ2-2; the match to TRBD2 covers 7 bases. Trimming removed 5 bases from V and 6 bases from J; junction bases left unmatched: 18. The CDR3 has 18 residues. Germline V lookup: CDR1 SGHTA, CDR2 FQGNSA. This CDR3 is CASSPSPVGGGVAGELFF. CDR3 bases: TGTGCCAGCAGCCCGAGCCCTGTGGGCGGGGGAGTGGCCGGGGAGCTGTTTTTT.

The CDR3 spells CASSLTATASVGGTQYF. CDR3 nucleotide sequence: TGTGCCAGCTCACTGACTGCCACGGCGAGCGTCGGGGGGACCCAGTACTTC. The chain couples TRBV18 to TRBJ2-5, with a tentative D call TRBD2 (6 bases). The CDR3 covers 17 residues. The V gene's germline CDR1 is KGHSH and CDR2 LQKENI. V lost 4 bases and J 7 bases, leaving 25 bases between the germline ends.

The genes are TRBV29-1 and TRBJ2-6; TRBD2 matches at 7 bases. The germline V gene has CDR1 SQVTM and CDR2 ANQGSEA. The V and J ends lost 1 base and 4 bases, in that order; junction bases with no gene match: 1. This CDR3 region has 14 residues. The CDR3 spells CSVEAGGGANVLTF. CDR3 nucleotide sequence: TGCAGCGTTGAAGCGGGGGGAGGGGCCAACGTCCTGACTTTC.

This clone showed up many times. The chain links TRBV15 to TRBJ2-7; TRBD1 matches 10 bases. The germline CDR1 and CDR2 sequences are LNHNV and YYDKDF (reference sequence). This CDR3 region has 17 residues. V shed 0 bases, J shed 6 bases, and the junction held 11 bases outside the gene matches. Here the CDR3 DNA reads TGTGCCACCAGCAGAGACCCCGGGACAGGGGAGCTATCCGAGCAGTACTTC. Translated: CATSRDPGTGELSEQYF.

V gene TRBV7-4 combines with J gene TRBJ2-3; TRBD2 matches at 7 bases. The CDR3 is 17 amino acids. CDR1 SGHVT and CDR2 SQSDAQ come from the germline V gene. The J segment lost 0 bases and the V segment lost 5 bases, leaving 11 bases of the junction unmatched. The CDR3 sequence: CASSPPSGAGSTDTQYF. The CDR3 coding sequence is TGTGCCAGCAGCCCCCCAAGCGGGGCAGGGAGCACAGATACGCAGTATTTT.

The chain joins TRBV6-5 to TRBJ2-1; weak D call: TRBD1 (6 bases). The CDR3 sequence is 13 residues long. The ends were cut back, 5 bases at V and 10 bases at J, with 15 bases in the middle. Germline CDR1 MNHEY, CDR2 SVGAGI. The CDR3 here is CASSTGLSGEQFF. In DNA form, the CDR3 reads TGTGCCAGCAGTACAGGGTTATCAGGGGAGCAGTTCTTC.

The CDR3 sequence is CASSPSRQFSGNTIYF. CDR3 DNA sequence: TGTGCCAGCAGCCCGAGTCGACAGTTCTCTGGAAACACCATATATTTT. The chain recombines TRBV7-9 with TRBJ1-3, with D tentatively TRBD1 (5 bases). V shed 5 bases and J shed 0 bases, with 14 bases lying between them. Germline V gene sequence: CDR1 SEHNR, CDR2 FQNEAQ (reference sequence). The CDR3 spans 16 residues.

The table lists this clone with a count of one. The V and J genes are TRBV5-4 and TRBJ2-3, with 7 nucleotides matching TRBD2. The CDR3 has 16 amino acids. CDR1 and CDR2 from the germline V gene are SGHNT and YYREEE (reference sequence). V gave up 0 bases and J gave up 4 bases; unmatched junction bases: 8. The CDR3 region has the DNA TGTGCCAGCAGCTTGGCCGGGGCGGGGGTCTCAGATACGCAGTATTTT. Protein product: CASSLAGAGVSDTQYF. Based on the CDR3 plus reference TRBV5-4 and TRBJ2-3, the full variable domain is ETGVTQSPTHLIKTRGQQVTLRCSSQSGHNTVSWYQQALGQGPQFIFQYYREEENGRGNFPPRFSGLQFPNYSSELNVNALELDDSALYLCASSLAGAGVSDTQYFGPGTRLTVL.

CDR3 bases: TGTGCCAGCTCACCACCCGTTAACAACAGAGGACAGAACACTGAAGCTTTCTTT. Translated, it gives CASSPPVNNRGQNTEAFF. This chain uses TRBV18 with TRBJ1-1, with D possibly being TRBD1 (5 bases). The CDR3 is made up of 18 amino acids. The V gene lost 0 bases and the J gene lost 1 base, with 18 bases spanning the gap. Germline CDR1 reads KGHSH; CDR2 reads LQKENI.

The rearrangement links TRBV29-1 to TRBJ1-2; 9 bases agree with TRBD1. The CDR3 loop spans 13 amino acids. With V trimmed by 7 bases and J by 2 bases, 5 bases remained unmatched. Germline V gene data show CDR1 as SQVTM and CDR2 as ANQGSEA. CDR3 sequence reads: CSAAGQGNYGYTF. The DNA for the CDR3 is TGCAGCGCGGCCGGACAGGGGAACTATGGCTACACCTTC. Based on the CDR3 plus reference TRBV29-1 and TRBJ1-2, the full variable domain is SAVISQKPSRDICQRGTSLTIQCQVDSQVTMMFWYRQQPGQSLTLIATANQGSEATYESGFVIDKFPISRPNLTFSTLTVSNMSPEDSSIYLCSAAGQGNYGYTFGSGTRLTVV.

V usage is TRBV14 and J usage is TRBJ2-1; TRBD2 matches 8 bases. Germline CDR1 reads SGHDN; CDR2 reads FVKESK. This CDR3 is built from 13 residues. The V gene end was trimmed by 2 bases and the J gene end by 12 bases; junction bases not matched to a gene: 6. The CDR3 bases are TGTGCCAGCAGCCAACCCCCACGGGGGGGGCAGTTCTTC. Translated, it gives CASSQPPRGGQFF.

The chain joins TRBV4-3 to TRBJ2-2, with a weak D call TRBD1 (5 bases). CDR1 and CDR2 from the germline V gene are LGHNA and YSLEER. The CDR3 runs to 19 residues. Trimming shortened V by 0 bases and J by 3 bases, and 20 bases separated the two germline ends. This chain's CDR3 is CASSQDRQGWWLDTGELFF. DNA of the CDR3: TGCGCCAGCAGCCAAGATCGTCAGGGATGGTGGCTGGACACCGGGGAGCTGTTTTTT.